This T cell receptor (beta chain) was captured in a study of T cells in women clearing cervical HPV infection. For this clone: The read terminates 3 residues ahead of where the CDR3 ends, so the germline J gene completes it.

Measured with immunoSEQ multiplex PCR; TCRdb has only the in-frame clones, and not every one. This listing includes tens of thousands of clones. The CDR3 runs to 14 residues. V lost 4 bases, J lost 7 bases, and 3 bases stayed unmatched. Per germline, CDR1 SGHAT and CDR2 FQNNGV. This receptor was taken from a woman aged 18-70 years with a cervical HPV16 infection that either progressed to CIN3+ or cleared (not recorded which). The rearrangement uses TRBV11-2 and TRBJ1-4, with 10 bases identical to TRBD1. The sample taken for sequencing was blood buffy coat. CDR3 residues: CASSWRTGGEKLFF. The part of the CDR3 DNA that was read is TGTGCCAGCAGCTGGAGGACAGGGGGTGAAAAA. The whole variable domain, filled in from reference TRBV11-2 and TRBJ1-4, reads EAGVAQSPRYKIIEKRQSVAFWCNPISGHATLYWYQQILGQGPKLLIQFQNNGVVDDSQLPKDRFSAERLKGVDSTLKIQPAKLEDSAVYLCASSWRTGGEKLFFGSGTQLSVL.